A single sample is the source of the 15 T cell receptor beta chains below, sequenced in a study of T cell changes during pregnancy in multiple sclerosis. Profiling relied on immunoSEQ multiplex PCR, and the TCRdb table lists in-frame clones only, not all of them. The sample has fewer than 110,000 clones, about 91% seen once. This specimen was peripheral blood, taken in the second trimester of pregnancy. These receptors were collected from a female donor with multiple sclerosis, enrolled in a pregnancy study.

This clone was observed once. The chain has TRBV5-6 and TRBJ2-5; 7 bases are shared with TRBD1. The CDR3 has 14 amino acids. Germline V lookup: CDR1 SGHDT, CDR2 YYEEEE. Trimming at V came to 1 base and at J to 4 bases, leaving 4 bases not matched to a gene. CDR3 loop: CASSLRSGGETQYF. DNA of the CDR3: TGTGCCAGCAGCTTGAGGTCAGGGGGAGAGACCCAGTACTTC.

The rearrangement uses TRBV2 and TRBJ2-7; 7 nucleotides agree with TRBD2. CDR3 length: 16 residues. With V trimmed by 5 bases and J by 3 bases, 13 bases remained unmatched. Germline loops: CDR1 SNHLY, CDR2 FYNNEI. This CDR3 reads CASSLESRELHYEQYF. CDR3 DNA: TGTGCCAGCAGTCTAGAGTCGCGGGAGCTTCACTACGAGCAGTACTTC.

The chain couples TRBV10-2 to TRBJ2-1, with 14 bases that match TRBD2. CDR1 is WSHSY and CDR2 is SAAADI in the germline V gene. The V gene end was trimmed by 2 bases and the J gene end by 10 bases; junction bases not matched to a gene: 7. The CDR3 extends over 16 amino acids. The CDR3 protein is CASSEGTSGSVEEQFF. The CDR3 DNA reads TGCGCCAGCAGTGAGGGGACTAGCGGGAGTGTCGAGGAGCAGTTCTTC.

J is TRBJ2-7 and V is TRBV28; D gene uncertain. There are 12 residues in the CDR3. Germline V CDR1 and CDR2: MDHEN, SYDVKM. Trimming left V 3 bases short and J 5 bases short, with 8 bases between. The chain's CDR3 is CASSLFRNEQYF. DNA for the CDR3: TGTGCCAGCAGTTTGTTTAGAAACGAGCAGTACTTC.

V gene TRBV2 combines with J gene TRBJ1-4, with D possibly TRBD1 on 6 matching bases. Germline V gene data show CDR1 as SNHLY and CDR2 as FYNNEI. The CDR3 has 15 residues. V lost 5 bases, J lost 2 bases, and 12 bases lay in between. The CDR3 DNA reads TGTGCCAGCAGTTCCTTGGGGGCGACTAATGAAAAACTGTTTTTT. Residues: CASSSLGATNEKLFF. Complete variable domain (other parts from reference TRBV2 and TRBJ1-4): EPEVTQTPSHQVTQMGQEVILRCVPISNHLYFYWYRQILGQKVEFLVSFYNNEISEKSEIFDDQFSVERPDGSNFTLKIRSTKLEDSAMYFCASSSLGATNEKLFFGSGTQLSVL.

The rearrangement uses TRBV4-3 and TRBJ2-1; D not certain. The CDR3 extends over 15 amino acids. The germline CDR1 and CDR2 sequences are LGHNA and YSLEER. V lost 0 bases and J 3 bases, leaving 9 bases between the germline ends. CDR3 nucleotide sequence: TGCGCCAGCAGCCAAGATGTTCTAGTCTACAATGAGCAGTTCTTC. Amino acid sequence: CASSQDVLVYNEQFF.

Only one count was recorded for this clone. This sequence joins TRBV6-5 and TRBJ2-1, with a possible D match to TRBD1 (6 bases). The V end lost 6 bases, the J end lost 7 bases, and 13 bases lay between the germline ends. This CDR3 has 13 amino acids. In germline, CDR1 is MNHEY, CDR2 SVGAGI. The DNA for the CDR3 is TGTGCCAGCAGAGATCAGGGGTGGAATGAGCAGTTCTTC. This encodes CASRDQGWNEQFF.

The V and J genes are TRBV27 and TRBJ2-7, with 14 bases fitting TRBD2. The CDR3 runs 15 residues. Looked up from germline, CDR1 is MNHEY and CDR2 is SMNVEV (reference sequence). The J segment lost 6 bases and the V segment lost 8 bases, leaving 9 bases of the junction unmatched. CDR3 DNA sequence: TGTGCCAGCTACCCCCACGGGACTAGCGGGAGCGAGCAGTACTTC. This sequence encodes CASYPHGTSGSEQYF.

The CDR3 loop reads CASSPPIPGSGNTIYF. The CDR3 DNA reads TGTGCCAGCTCACCCCCTATCCCCGGCTCTGGAAACACCATATATTTT. The chain carries TRBV18 and TRBJ1-3, with D hard to call. This CDR3 is 16 amino acids long. Germline-derived CDR1 and CDR2 are KGHSH and LQKENI. With 3 bases removed from V and 0 bases from J, the gap between germline ends came to 12 bases.

Of note for this clone: Compared with germline, one end of the junction differs, possibly owing to a read error. V usage is TRBV7-8 and J usage is TRBJ1-5; TRBD1 agrees at 8 bases. The germline CDR1 and CDR2 sequences are SGHVS and FQNEAQ. This CDR3 spans 16 amino acids. CDR3 nucleotides: TGTGCCAGCAGCCTAGCCGGGACAGGACGTACTCAGCCCCAGCATTTT. Translating it yields CASSLAGTGRTQPQHF.

The V call is TRBV5-4, the J call TRBJ2-7; TRBD1 is a possible D gene (5 bases). The CDR3 contains 15 residues. V was shortened by 2 bases and J by 1 base, with 13 bases between the two germline ends. CDR1 and CDR2 (germline): SGHNT, YYREEE (reference sequence). The CDR3 loop reads CASSFPTTVSYEQYF. The CDR3 DNA follows: TGTGCCAGCAGCTTCCCCACGACAGTTTCCTACGAGCAGTACTTC.

The chain recombines TRBV5-1 with TRBJ1-2; D is uncertain. CDR1 is SGHRS, CDR2 YFSETQ, per germline. The CDR3 extends over 14 amino acids. The V and J ends lost 5 bases and 0 bases respectively, with 11 bases between them. The CDR3 DNA is TGCGCCAGCAGGCCTGCCGGGACTAACTATGGCTACACCTTC. As protein: CASRPAGTNYGYTF.

CDR3 amino acids: CASSYSSGPGNTIYF. CDR3 in DNA: TGTGCCAGCAGTTACTCGTCAGGGCCCGGAAACACCATATATTTT. This chain links TRBV6-5 with TRBJ1-3; D is perhaps TRBD1 (5 bases). The germline gives CDR1 MNHEY, CDR2 SVGAGI. V dropped 0 bases and J dropped 4 bases, with 10 bases sitting between them. The CDR3 loop spans 15 amino acids.

This chain links TRBV5-1 with TRBJ2-7, with D possibly being TRBD2 (6 bases). Trimming removed 5 bases at V and 2 bases at J, with 14 bases between. Germline V gives CDR1 SGHRS, CDR2 YFSETQ. This CDR3 has 14 residues. The CDR3 DNA sequence: TGCGCCAGCAGTCCGGGGGTGTGGGCCTACGAGCAGTACTTC. This encodes CASSPGVWAYEQYF.

The chain has TRBV2 and TRBJ2-7, with 9 bases aligning to TRBD1. Germline lookup yields CDR1 SNHLY and CDR2 FYNNEI. V lost 8 bases, J lost 5 bases, and 4 bases stayed unmatched. CDR3 size: 12 residues. CDR3 sequence: CASDRGTHEQYF. The CDR3 DNA is TGTGCCAGCGACAGGGGGACCCACGAGCAGTACTTC. Complete variable domain (other parts from reference TRBV2 and TRBJ2-7): EPEVTQTPSHQVTQMGQEVILRCVPISNHLYFYWYRQILGQKVEFLVSFYNNEISEKSEIFDDQFSVERPDGSNFTLKIRSTKLEDSAMYFCASDRGTHEQYFGPGTRLTVT.